This TCR beta chain was captured by sequencing in a study of T cell repertoires in cytomegalovirus infection. Study-wide background: It was the public TCR beta signatures that indicated both CMV infection and matching HLA type. Overall study findings and caveats: There were HLA-C-restricted CMV-specific TCR beta clonotypes dominating the ex vivo response. Cumulative public TCR beta family frequency identified CMV carriers with the relevant HLA.

Note on this clonotype: Its antigen remains unknown.

CDR1 and CDR2 from the germline V gene are SGHVS and FNYEAQ. V lost 1 base, J lost 3 bases, and 9 bases lay in between. The CDR3 contains 14 residues. TCRdb recomputed calls from the reads with MiXCR, one row per CDR3 protein. The sample has roughly 860,000 distinct CDR3 sequences; approximately 30% are singletons. The rearrangement links TRBV7-6 to TRBJ2-5, with D perhaps TRBD2 (5 bases). The receptor was isolated from a human donor in good health (CMV status not recorded). Some clones in this sample may be carry-over from other donors' samples. Source: cultured CD8+ T cells from PBMCs, taken from culture after CMV antigen stimulation. Here the CDR3 reads CASSLVSGKETQYF. CDR3 sequence (DNA): TGTGCCAGCAGCTTAGTGAGCGGAAAAGAGACCCAGTACTTC.